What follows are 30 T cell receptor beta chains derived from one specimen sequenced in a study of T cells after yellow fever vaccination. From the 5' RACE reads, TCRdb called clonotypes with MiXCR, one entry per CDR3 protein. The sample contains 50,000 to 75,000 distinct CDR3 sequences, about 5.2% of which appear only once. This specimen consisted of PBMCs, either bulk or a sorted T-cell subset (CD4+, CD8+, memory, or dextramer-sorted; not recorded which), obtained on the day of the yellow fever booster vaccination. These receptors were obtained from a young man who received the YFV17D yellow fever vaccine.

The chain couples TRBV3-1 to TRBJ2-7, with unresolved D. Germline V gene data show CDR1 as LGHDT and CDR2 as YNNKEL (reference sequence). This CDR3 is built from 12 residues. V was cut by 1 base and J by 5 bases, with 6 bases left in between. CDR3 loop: CASSQGLNEQYF. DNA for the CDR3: TGTGCCAGCAGCCAAGGACTGAACGAGCAGTACTTC.

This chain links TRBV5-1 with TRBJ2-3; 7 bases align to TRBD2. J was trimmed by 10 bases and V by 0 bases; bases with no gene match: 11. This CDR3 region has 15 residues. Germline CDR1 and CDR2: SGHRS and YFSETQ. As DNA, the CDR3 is TGCGCCAGCAGCTTGGAGCTAGCGGAGACGAATCCGCAGTATTTT. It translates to CASSLELAETNPQYF.

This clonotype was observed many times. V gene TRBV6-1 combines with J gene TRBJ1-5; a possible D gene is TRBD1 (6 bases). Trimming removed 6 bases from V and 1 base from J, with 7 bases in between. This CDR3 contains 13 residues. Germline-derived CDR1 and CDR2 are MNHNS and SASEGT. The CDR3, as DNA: TGTGCCAGCAGAACAGGGAGCAATCAGCCCCAGCATTTT. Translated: CASRTGSNQPQHF.

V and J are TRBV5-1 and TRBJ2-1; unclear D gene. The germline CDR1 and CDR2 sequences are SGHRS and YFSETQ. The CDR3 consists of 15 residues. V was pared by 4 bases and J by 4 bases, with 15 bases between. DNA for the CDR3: TGCGCCAGCAGCCTATTACCTGGTGATTACAATGAGCAGTTCTTC. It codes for CASSLLPGDYNEQFF.

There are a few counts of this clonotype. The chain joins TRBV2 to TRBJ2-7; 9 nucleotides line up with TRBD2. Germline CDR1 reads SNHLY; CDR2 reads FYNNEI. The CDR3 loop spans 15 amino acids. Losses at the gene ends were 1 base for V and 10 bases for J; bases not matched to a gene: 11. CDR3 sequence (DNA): TGTGCCAGCAGTGAAGAGGTAGCGGGGGCCTCCGAACAGTACTTC. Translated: CASSEEVAGASEQYF.

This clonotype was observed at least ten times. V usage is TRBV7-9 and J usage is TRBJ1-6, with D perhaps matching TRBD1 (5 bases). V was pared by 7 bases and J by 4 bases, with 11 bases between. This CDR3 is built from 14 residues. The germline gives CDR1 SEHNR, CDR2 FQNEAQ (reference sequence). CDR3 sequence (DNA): TGTGCCAGCACCAACGGGGGGTATAATTCACCCCTCCACTTT. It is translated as CASTNGGYNSPLHF.

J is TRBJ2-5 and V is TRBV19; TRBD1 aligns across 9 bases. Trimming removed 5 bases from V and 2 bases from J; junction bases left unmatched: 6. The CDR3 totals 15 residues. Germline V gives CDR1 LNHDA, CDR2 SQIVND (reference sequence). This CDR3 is CASSGRDREQETQYF. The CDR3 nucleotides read TGTGCCAGTAGTGGACGGGACAGGGAACAAGAGACCCAGTACTTC.

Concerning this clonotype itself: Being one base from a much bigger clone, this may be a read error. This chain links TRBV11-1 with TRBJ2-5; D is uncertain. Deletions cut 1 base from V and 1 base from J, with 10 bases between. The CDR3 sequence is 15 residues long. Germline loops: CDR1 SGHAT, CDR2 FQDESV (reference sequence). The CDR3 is CASSLGIPLQETQYF. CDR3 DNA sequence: TGTGCCAGCAGCTTAGGCATCCCCCTCCAAGAGACCCAGTACTTC.

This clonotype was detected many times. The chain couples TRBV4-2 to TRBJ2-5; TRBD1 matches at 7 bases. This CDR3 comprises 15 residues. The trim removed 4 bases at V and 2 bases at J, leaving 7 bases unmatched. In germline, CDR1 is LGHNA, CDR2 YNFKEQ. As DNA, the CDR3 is TGTGCCAGCAGCCGGGGACAGAAAAAACAAGAGACCCAGTACTTC. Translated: CASSRGQKKQETQYF.

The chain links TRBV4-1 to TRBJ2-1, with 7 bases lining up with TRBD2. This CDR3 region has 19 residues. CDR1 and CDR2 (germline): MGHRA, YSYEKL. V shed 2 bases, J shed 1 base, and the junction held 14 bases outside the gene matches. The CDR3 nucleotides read TGCGCCAGCAGCCAAAGCCTAGGCGGGCTAGCGGTATCCTACAATGAGCAGTTCTTC. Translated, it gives CASSQSLGGLAVSYNEQFF.

CDR3 loop: CASSSTRGSLGYTF. CDR3 sequence (DNA): TGTGCCAGCAGCTCGACCAGGGGATCGCTGGGCTACACCTTC. The rearrangement links TRBV7-2 to TRBJ1-2, with D perhaps matching TRBD1 (6 bases). V lost 4 bases to trimming and J lost 8 bases, with 17 bases between them. Germline values: CDR1 SGHTA, CDR2 FQGNSA. This CDR3 comprises 14 residues.

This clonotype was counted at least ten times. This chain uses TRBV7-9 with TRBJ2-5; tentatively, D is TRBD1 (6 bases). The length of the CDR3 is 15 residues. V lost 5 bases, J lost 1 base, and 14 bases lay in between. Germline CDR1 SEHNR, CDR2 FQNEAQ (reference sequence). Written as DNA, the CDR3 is TGTGCCAGCAGCGTCGGGACAATCCGCCAAGAGACCCAGTACTTC. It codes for CASSVGTIRQETQYF.

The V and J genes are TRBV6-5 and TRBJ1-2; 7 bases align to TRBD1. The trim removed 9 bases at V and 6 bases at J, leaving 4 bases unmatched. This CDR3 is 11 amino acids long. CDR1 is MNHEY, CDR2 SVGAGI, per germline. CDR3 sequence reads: CASGTADGYTF. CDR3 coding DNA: TGTGCCAGTGGGACAGCAGATGGCTACACCTTC.

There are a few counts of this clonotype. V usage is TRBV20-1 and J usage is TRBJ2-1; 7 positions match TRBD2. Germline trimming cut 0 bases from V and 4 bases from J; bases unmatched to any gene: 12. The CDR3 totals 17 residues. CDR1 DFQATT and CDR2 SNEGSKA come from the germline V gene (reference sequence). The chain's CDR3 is CSARDPGSGLQYNEQFF. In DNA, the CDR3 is TGCAGTGCTAGAGATCCGGGCTCGGGACTACAATACAATGAGCAGTTCTTC.

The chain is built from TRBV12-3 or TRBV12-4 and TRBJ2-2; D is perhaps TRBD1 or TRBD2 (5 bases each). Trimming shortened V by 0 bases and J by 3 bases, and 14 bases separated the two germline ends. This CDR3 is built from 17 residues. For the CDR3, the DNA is TGTGCCAGCAGTTTAGCGCTTGGCCTGGGGGACACCGGGGAGCTGTTTTTT. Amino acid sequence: CASSLALGLGDTGELFF.

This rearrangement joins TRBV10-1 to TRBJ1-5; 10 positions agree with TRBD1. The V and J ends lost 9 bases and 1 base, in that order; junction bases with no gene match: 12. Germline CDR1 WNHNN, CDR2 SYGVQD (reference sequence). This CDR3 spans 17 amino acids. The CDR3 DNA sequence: TGCGCCAGTAGGGAGGACAGGGGGTGGTTGAGCAATCAGCCCCAGCATTTT. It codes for CASREDRGWLSNQPQHF.

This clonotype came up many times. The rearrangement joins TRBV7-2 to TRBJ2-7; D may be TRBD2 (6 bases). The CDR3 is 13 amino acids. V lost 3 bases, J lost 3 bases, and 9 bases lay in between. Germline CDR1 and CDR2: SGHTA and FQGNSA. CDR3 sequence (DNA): TGTGCCAGCAGCTTCGGGGGTATCTACGAGCAGTACTTC. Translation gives CASSFGGIYEQYF. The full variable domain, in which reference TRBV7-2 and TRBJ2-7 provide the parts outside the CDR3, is GAGVSQSPSNKVTEKGKDVELRCDPISGHTALYWYRQSLGQGLEFLIYFQGNSAPDKSGLPSDRFSAERTGGSVSTLTIQRTQQEDSAVYLCASSFGGIYEQYFGPGTRLTVT.

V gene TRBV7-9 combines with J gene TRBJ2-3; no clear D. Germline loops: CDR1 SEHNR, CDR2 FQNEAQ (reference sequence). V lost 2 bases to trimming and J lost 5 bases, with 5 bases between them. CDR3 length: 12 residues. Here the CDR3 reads CASSLPIDTQYF. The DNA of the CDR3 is TGTGCCAGCAGCTTACCTATAGATACGCAGTATTTT.

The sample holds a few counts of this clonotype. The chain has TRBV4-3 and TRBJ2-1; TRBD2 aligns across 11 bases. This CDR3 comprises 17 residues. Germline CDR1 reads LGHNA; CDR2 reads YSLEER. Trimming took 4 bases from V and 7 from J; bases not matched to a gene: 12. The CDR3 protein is CASSPPGLAGGPNEQFF. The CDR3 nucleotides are TGCGCCAGCAGCCCACCGGGGTTAGCGGGGGGGCCAAATGAGCAGTTCTTC.

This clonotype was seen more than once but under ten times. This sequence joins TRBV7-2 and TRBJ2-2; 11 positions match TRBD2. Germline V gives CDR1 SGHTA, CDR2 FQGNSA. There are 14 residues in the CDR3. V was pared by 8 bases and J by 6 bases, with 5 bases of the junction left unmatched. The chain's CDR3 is CASYTSGGAGELFF. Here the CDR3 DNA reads TGTGCCAGCTATACTAGCGGGGGCGCCGGGGAGCTGTTTTTT.

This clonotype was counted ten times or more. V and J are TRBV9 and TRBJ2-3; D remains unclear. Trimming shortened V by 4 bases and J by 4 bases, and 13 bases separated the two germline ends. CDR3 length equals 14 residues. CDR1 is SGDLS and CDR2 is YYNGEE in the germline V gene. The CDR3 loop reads CASSPSRRPDTQYF. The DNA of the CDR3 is TGTGCCAGCAGCCCCAGTCGAAGGCCAGATACGCAGTATTTT.

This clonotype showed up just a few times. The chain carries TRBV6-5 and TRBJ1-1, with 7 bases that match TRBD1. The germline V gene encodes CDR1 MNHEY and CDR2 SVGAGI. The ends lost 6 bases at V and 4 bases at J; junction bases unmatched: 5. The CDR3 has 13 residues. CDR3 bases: TGTGCCAGCAGCAACCCAGGGGGCACTGAAGCTTTCTTT. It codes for CASSNPGGTEAFF.

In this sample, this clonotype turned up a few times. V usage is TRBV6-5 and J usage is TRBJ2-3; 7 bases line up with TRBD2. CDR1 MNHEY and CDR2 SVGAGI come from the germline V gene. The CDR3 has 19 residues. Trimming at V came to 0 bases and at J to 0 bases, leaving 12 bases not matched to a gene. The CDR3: CASSYSAGLVGSSTDTQYF. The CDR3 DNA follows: TGTGCCAGCAGTTACTCCGCCGGACTAGTGGGGTCTAGCACAGATACGCAGTATTTT.

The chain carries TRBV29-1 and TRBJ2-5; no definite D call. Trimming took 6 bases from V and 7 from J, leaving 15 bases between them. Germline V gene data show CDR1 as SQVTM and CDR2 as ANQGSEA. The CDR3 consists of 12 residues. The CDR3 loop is CSVAVGSGTQYF. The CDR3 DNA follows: TGCAGCGTGGCCGTGGGGTCGGGGACCCAGTACTTC.

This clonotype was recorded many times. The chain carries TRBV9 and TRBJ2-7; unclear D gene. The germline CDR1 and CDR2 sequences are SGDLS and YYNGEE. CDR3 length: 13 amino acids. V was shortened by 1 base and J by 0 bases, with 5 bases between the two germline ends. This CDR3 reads CASSVTPSYEQYF. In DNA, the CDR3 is TGTGCCAGCAGCGTAACCCCCTCCTACGAGCAGTACTTC.

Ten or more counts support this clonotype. CDR3 in amino acids: CASSERQSPLRWGYTF. CDR3 coding DNA: TGTGCCAGCAGTGAACGTCAGAGCCCACTACGGTGGGGCTACACCTTC. The gene calls are TRBV25-1 and TRBJ1-2; the D is unclear. In germline, CDR1 is MGHDK, CDR2 SYGVNS. Trimming removed 2 bases at V and 8 bases at J, with 21 bases between. This CDR3 spans 16 amino acids.

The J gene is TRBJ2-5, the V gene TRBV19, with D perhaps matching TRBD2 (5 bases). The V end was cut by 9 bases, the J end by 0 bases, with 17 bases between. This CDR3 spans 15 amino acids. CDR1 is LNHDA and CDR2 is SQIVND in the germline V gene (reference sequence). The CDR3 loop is CASSPGISYQETQYF. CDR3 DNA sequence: TGTGCCAGCTCCCCGGGGATCTCGTACCAAGAGACCCAGTACTTC.

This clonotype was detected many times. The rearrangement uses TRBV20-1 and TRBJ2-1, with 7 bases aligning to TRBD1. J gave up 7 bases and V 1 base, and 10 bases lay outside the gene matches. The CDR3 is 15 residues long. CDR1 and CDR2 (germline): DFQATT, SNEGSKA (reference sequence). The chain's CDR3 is CSARGVMGQQNEQFF. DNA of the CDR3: TGCAGTGCTAGAGGGGTAATGGGACAGCAGAATGAGCAGTTCTTC.

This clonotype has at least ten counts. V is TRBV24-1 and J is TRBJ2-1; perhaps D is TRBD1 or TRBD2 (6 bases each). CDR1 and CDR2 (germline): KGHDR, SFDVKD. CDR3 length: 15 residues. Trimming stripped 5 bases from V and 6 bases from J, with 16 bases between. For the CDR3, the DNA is TGTGCCACCAGTGTTAGGGGGGCCAATGGCAATGAGCAGTTCTTC. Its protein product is CATSVRGANGNEQFF.

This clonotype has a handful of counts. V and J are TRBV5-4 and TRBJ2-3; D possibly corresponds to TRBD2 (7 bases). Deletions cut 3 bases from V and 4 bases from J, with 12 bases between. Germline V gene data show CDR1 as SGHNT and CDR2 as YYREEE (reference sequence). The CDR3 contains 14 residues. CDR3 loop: CASSSGGLADTQYF. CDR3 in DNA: TGTGCCAGCAGCTCGGGGGGCCTCGCAGATACGCAGTATTTT. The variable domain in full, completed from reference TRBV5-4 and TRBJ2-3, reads ETGVTQSPTHLIKTRGQQVTLRCSSQSGHNTVSWYQQALGQGPQFIFQYYREEENGRGNFPPRFSGLQFPNYSSELNVNALELDDSALYLCASSSGGLADTQYFGPGTRLTVL.